This TCR beta chain was captured by sequencing in a study of blood T cell repertoires in COVID-19. In the study overall: The analysed material was cDNA or gDNA that came from T cells, B-cell-depleted T cells, or PBMCs.

V shed 7 bases and J shed 6 bases, with 7 bases lying between them. Per the germline V gene, CDR1 is SGHVS and CDR2 is FQNEAQ. The CDR3 contains 12 residues. Methods used by the authors: How many nucleated cells were present was estimated from reference gene primer amplification. The protocol was immunoSEQ multiplex PCR, while the TCRdb copy is restricted to in-frame clones and leaves out a portion. V and J calls and clone size follow that table, whereas D and trimming were derived from the DNA. The sample yields 100,000 to 150,000 clones, roughly four fifths seen once. The TCR comes from a man older than 75 with COVID-19, enrolled during active disease. This sequence joins TRBV7-8 and TRBJ2-6; D gene unclear. The sequencing input was peripheral blood. The CDR3 DNA sequence: TGTGCCAGCACCACTTCGGCCAACGTCCTGACTTTC. Its protein is CASTTSANVLTF.